Sequencing of this TCR beta chain was carried out in a study of blood T cell repertoires in COVID-19. Study background: Acute and convalescent COVID-19 specimens originated in the United States, Italy and Spain. T cells, B-cell-depleted T cells, or PBMCs provided the cDNA or gDNA that served as material.

In the source study's methods: It was from reference gene primer amplification that nucleated cell counts were estimated. Clones were sequenced by immunoSEQ multiplex PCR, and TCRdb holds only the in-frame ones, with some missing. V and J calls and clone size come straight from that table; D and trimming were deduced from the DNA. The table lists approximately 500,000 clones, 85% to 90% of them singletons. V shed 2 bases and J 2 bases; nucleotides not matched to a gene: 8. Per the germline V gene, CDR1 is LGHDT and CDR2 is YNNKEL (reference sequence). The CDR3 consists of 16 residues. It was during active infection that Seattle patients were enrolled and then longitudinally followed.

The chain has TRBV3-1 (or the pseudogene TRBV3-2) and TRBJ2-5; 7 bases fit TRBD2. The receptor's source is a woman aged 50 to 65 with COVID-19, enrolled during active disease. Sequenced: peripheral blood. As DNA, the CDR3 is TGTGCCAGCAGCCAATTCGCAGGGACTACTCAAGAGACCCAGTACTTC. Translation: CASSQFAGTTQETQYF.